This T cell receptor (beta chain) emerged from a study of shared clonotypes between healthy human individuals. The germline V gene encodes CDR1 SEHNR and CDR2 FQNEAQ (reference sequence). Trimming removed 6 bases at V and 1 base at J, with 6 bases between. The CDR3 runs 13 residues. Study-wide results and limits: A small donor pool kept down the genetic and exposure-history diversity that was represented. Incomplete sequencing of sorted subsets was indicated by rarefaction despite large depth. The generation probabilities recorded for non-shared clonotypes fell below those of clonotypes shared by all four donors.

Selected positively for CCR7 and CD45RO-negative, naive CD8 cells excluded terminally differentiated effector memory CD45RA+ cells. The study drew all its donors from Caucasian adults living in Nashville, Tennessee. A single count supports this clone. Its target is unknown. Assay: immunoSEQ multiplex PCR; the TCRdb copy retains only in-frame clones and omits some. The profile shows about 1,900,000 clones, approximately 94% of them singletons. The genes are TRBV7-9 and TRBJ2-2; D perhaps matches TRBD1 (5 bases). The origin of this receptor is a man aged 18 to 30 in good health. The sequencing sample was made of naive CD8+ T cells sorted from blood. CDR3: CASRTENTGELFF. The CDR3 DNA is TGTGCCAGCAGGACAGAGAACACCGGGGAGCTGTTTTTT.